This TCR beta chain was sequenced during a study of cytomegalovirus exposure and HLA in healthy donors (dated by TCRdb to about 2017). Describing the broader study: According to an earlier analysis of a few hundred of the donors, about 180 million T cells yielded 117 million unique TCR beta sequences and more than 250 Gb of sequence data. About 280 gigabases of sequencing data and approximately 85 million unique TCR sequences were included in an early release covering around 600 HLA-typed donors. The genetic ancestry cluster associated with self-reported Caucasian donors included over 80% of the roughly 400 genotyped donors. The study aimed to test whether cataloging public T cell receptors could reveal signatures of past pathogen exposure. The study used immunosequencing to profile the T cell repertoires of approximately 650 subjects and linked those repertoires to cytomegalovirus serostatus. Along with the approximately 700-subject first cohort, a separate validation cohort of over 90 different subjects was used. To predict cytomegalovirus infection status, the study brought together high-throughput TCR immunosequencing, statistical association of individual TCRs with disease status, and machine learning. To study patterns of TCR occurrence, a later analysis re-analyzed previously published TCR beta repertoires from 550 to 800 donors and added high-resolution HLA genotyping. In the later analysis, no new phenotypic data were used to find candidate immune exposures; instead, reliance was placed on TCR beta sequences and their occurrence across donors. An earlier analysis of several hundred of the donors used high-throughput TCR beta sequencing to judge whether each TCR beta V gene segment behaved as functional or pseudogenic. Donor age, sex, ethnicity and CMV serostatus were compiled alongside the repertoire data. A later genetic analysis used genome-wide SNP genotypes for about three fifths of the 666 donors, treating that subset as a discovery cohort. Every discovery cohort repertoire had been produced on one sequencing platform. HLA typing covered class I and class II loci at four-digit resolution. Typing coverage differed by locus: A, B, C, DRB1 and DQB1 were typed in about 620-640 donors, DQA1 in approximately 520, DPA1 in nearly 610, and DPB1 in 450 to 490. Roughly five DR-DQ haplotypes were handled as single units for association and clustering, since linkage in the cohort was strong. On average, around 240,000 unique TCR beta nucleotide sequences were sequenced per donor among more than 350 genotyped donors of the cohort, with roughly 19% of those sequences being non-productive.

Libraries were built with the immunoSEQ multiplex PCR assay. A mixture of 60 forward primers for TCR Vbeta segments and 13 reverse primers for TCR Jbeta segments was used in the multiplex PCR. The CDR3 region of rearranged TCR beta genes was amplified from genomic DNA with a multiplex PCR assay. The amplified TCR beta libraries were sequenced on the Illumina HiSeq System as 87-base-pair reads. As for the authors' bioinformatics: A later analysis counted 75 million to 100 million unique TCR beta chains across the approximately 700 repertoires, and roughly 11 million of these chains were shared by at least two donors. Raw reads were error-corrected and collapsed into unique sequences by a nearest-neighbor algorithm in which closely related sequences were merged to remove PCR and sequencing errors. V, D and J gene segments were assigned by aligning CDR3 sequences to IMGT reference sequences. For a sequence to be retained, at least a six-nucleotide match to both a V gene segment and a J gene segment was required. Rearrangements were classified as productive when the CDR3 lacked stop codons and remained in frame with V and J, and all other rearrangements were classified as non-productive. CDR3 was defined according to IMGT convention as the region running from the second conserved V-encoded cysteine to the conserved J-encoded phenylalanine. In an earlier analysis of 550 to 650 of the donors, sequences lacking an unambiguous match to a single V gene segment were excluded. In an earlier analysis of 587 of the donors, a V segment was called functional when productive rearrangements were above 56.7%, and segregating when the standard deviation between donors exceeded 5%. A statistical classification framework was developed to diagnose cytomegalovirus status using the catalog of TCR beta chain sequences. V and J gene assignment, in a later analysis, came from comparing TCR nucleotide sequences with IMGT/GENE-DB human TR gene sequences. A later analysis assigned CDR3 sequences and most-parsimonious VDJ recombination scenarios with the TCRdist pipeline. In a later analysis, every TCR beta chain was defined by the combination of its CDR3 amino acid sequence and its V-gene family, and reads without a unique V-gene family were dropped. To address suspected cross-contamination and a sequencing artifact, a later analysis removed a few hundred highly shared, low-generation-probability nucleotide sequences. In a later analysis, a clonal expansion index for each public chain was calculated from normalized within-repertoire ranks of inferred template counts. A later analysis computed generation probabilities with a VDJ recombination model fitted to out-of-frame rearrangements, and checked the results against IGoR. In a later analysis, TCR-TCR, TCR-HLA and TCR-CMV co-occurrence was scored with hypergeometric tests, and a repertoire-size bias correction was applied to TCR pairs. A later analysis estimated false discovery rates by permuting HLA or CMV assignments 20 times. In a later analysis, co-occurring TCRs were grouped with DBSCAN, and TCRdist sequence similarity was added when clustering was performed within HLA-allele-positive subsets. Repertoires with fewer than 30,000 or more than 120,000 public chains, plus five repertoires with anomalous nucleotide sharing, were excluded from co-occurrence clustering. Imported from immuneACCESS, the table was reduced by TCRdb to in-frame sequences with V and J called. These copies leave out some clones; in studies compared against another copy, an unresolved V gene accounts for under half, and the cause of the remainder is not known. That table furnishes V, J and clone size, whereas the DNA furnished D and trimming. Present in this sample are around 150,000 clones, approximately 79% of which were seen just once. The ten most abundant clones make up around 6.5% of the sample.

General findings and caveats noted by the study authors: A cluster of highly shared sequence variants was judged likely to represent a technical artifact of the sequencing pipeline. In this cohort, only TCR beta chains were sequenced, and detectable features were limited by the absence of alpha or paired-chain data. When HLA alleles, especially DR and DQ, strongly co-occurred, attributing TCR associations to individual alleles was difficult. In a later analysis, about 17,000 TCR beta sequences were associated with specific HLA alleles at a false discovery rate of 0.05. For the cohort, immune exposure information was limited to CMV serostatus. In an earlier analysis of more than 450 of the donors, most TCR beta V segments were observed in productive rearrangements about 90% or about 30% of the time, broadly matching IMGT annotations. While some public TCRs were present in many individuals, most TCR sequences turned up only very rarely across donors. According to the authors, the approach could potentially be generalized to other disease states and immunological phenotypes. Sequencing depth was assumed to be roughly uniform across donors in the presence/absence analyses, though that assumption may not hold. In a later genetic analysis, a missense DCLRE1C variant was associated with V-gene and J-gene trimming of TCR beta chains, and the association was replicated in an independent cohort. The classifier was reported to diagnose cytomegalovirus status with high specificity and sensitivity in both the original and validation cohorts. A later analysis reported that several top co-occurrence clusters appeared linked to parvovirus B19, influenza, CMV and Epstein-Barr virus. In a later analysis, TCR association rates were found to vary across HLA loci, with the most associated TCRs seen for DRB1 alleles and the fewest for HLA-C alleles. About 17 rarely observed V segments, including chromosome 9 orphons, were excluded from the earlier analysis of several hundred of the donors because counts were too low. Most CMV-associated TCR beta chains appeared to be HLA-restricted in a later analysis, and the HLA associations seemed to be driven largely by CMV exposure. HLA typing was unavailable for some donors at each locus, so association tests used only the typed subset. The study listed 150 to 200 TCR beta chains as associated with cytomegalovirus. Some IMGT-functional V segments, including TRBV6-2 and TRBV6-3, could not be distinguished by the 87-base-pair reads and were therefore excluded. Compared with equally common non-associated chains, HLA-associated TCR beta chains in a later analysis were more clonally expanded and had lower generation probabilities. A further reported finding was that TCR beta sequences accurately predicted the HLA-A and HLA-B alleles for most subjects in the first cohort. Compared with the approximately 670-donor mean, donors in an Asian-associated ancestry cluster had fewer N-insertions in productive TCRs, according to a later genetic analysis. Correlated functional status among segregating V segments might be attributable to linkage disequilibrium, but an unknown experimental factor could not be ruled out. In vitro tests confirmed that a few of the cytomegalovirus-associated TCR beta chains recognize cytomegalovirus antigens.

Points on this clone: The target of this receptor is not known. Base qualities are not at hand, and no much larger clone is one base apart.

V was cut back by 5 bases and J by 5 bases, leaving a gap of 9 bases between them. Inclusive of the bounding cysteine and phenylalanine, the CDR3 is 12 residues long. Kept here is only the CDR3 DNA, which spans 36 bases and is read in frame from base 1. CDR1 and CDR2, per the germline V gene, are MDHEN and SYDVKM. The cohort was made up of 650 to 700 healthy bone marrow donors. At the time of sampling, all cohort members were nominally healthy, though unrecorded immune exposures were likely present. The donor was CMV seropositive and belonged to the group of 250 to 350 seropositive cohort members. A peripheral blood sample was provided by each donor, and peripheral blood mononuclear cells were used for TCR beta sequencing. Genomic DNA was extracted from the blood cell samples with the Qiagen DNeasy Blood Extraction Kit.

Material for sequencing was PBMCs. The TCR sequence derives from a man in his forties or fifties in good health and CMV-seropositive. The rearranged segments are TRBV28 and TRBJ1-2, with no confident D gene call. For the CDR3, the sequence is CASSTTEYGYTF. The DNA sequence reads TGTGCCAGCAGTACGACGGAGTATGGCTACACCTTC.